The next 28 T cell receptor beta chains were all read from a single sample in a study of blood T cell repertoires in COVID-19 (TCRdb year 2020). Receptor amplification or capture employed the immunoSEQ multiplex PCR assay. Not all clones reach the TCRdb copy of this immuneACCESS table, which keeps in-frame sequences only. Checked studies attribute under half of the gap to unresolved V genes and leave the rest unexplained. Here the sample has 200,000 or so clones; roughly 84% occur a single time. The ten largest account for approximately 7.9% of the sample. Sample: PBMCs or T cells enriched from blood (not recorded which). Receptor source: a man in his forties who had recovered from COVID-19.

The chain carries TRBV7-2 and TRBJ2-7; 8 positions agree with TRBD1. Germline CDR1 reads SGHTA; CDR2 reads FQGNSA. The CDR3 runs to 15 residues. Trimming took 1 base from V and 5 from J; bases not matched to a gene: 7. CDR3 residues: CASSLVGGTGHEQYF. CDR3 bases: TGTGCCAGCAGCTTAGTAGGGGGGACAGGCCACGAGCAGTACTTC.

This chain connects TRBV5-8 to TRBJ1-6; 7 nucleotides align to TRBD1. Trimming at V came to 4 bases and at J to 0 bases, leaving 16 bases not matched to a gene. This CDR3 has 20 amino acids. The germline V gene has CDR1 SGHTS and CDR2 YDEGEE. Written as DNA, the CDR3 is TGTGCCAGCAGCGCAGCAGGGGGGATACCCCTAAGCTCCTATAATTCACCCCTCCACTTT. This encodes CASSAAGGIPLSSYNSPLHF.

The chain combines TRBV6-5 with TRBJ1-1, with a weak D call TRBD1 (6 bases). The ends were cut back, 11 bases at V and 4 bases at J, with 17 bases in the middle. Germline V gives CDR1 MNHEY, CDR2 SVGAGI. This CDR3 spans 13 amino acids. Written as DNA, the CDR3 is TGTGCCGCCCGTACAGGGATTTTCACTGAAGCTTTCTTT. This translates into CAARTGIFTEAFF.

The rearrangement uses TRBV5-4 and TRBJ2-3; TRBD2 agrees at 10 bases. CDR1 is SGHNT and CDR2 is YYREEE in the germline V gene (reference sequence). This CDR3 is 17 amino acids long. The ends lost 4 bases at V and 0 bases at J; junction bases unmatched: 8. CDR3 protein: CASSPISGGFSTDTQYF. The CDR3 nucleotides are TGTGCCAGCAGCCCAATTAGCGGGGGGTTTAGCACAGATACGCAGTATTTT.

This chain connects TRBV19 to TRBJ1-2, with a tentative D call TRBD1 (6 bases). The CDR3 contains 12 residues. Per germline, CDR1 LNHDA and CDR2 SQIVND (reference sequence). Trimming took 5 bases from V and 8 from J, leaving 12 bases between them. The DNA of the CDR3 is TGTGCCAGTAGTCCCAGGGGCGGGGGCTACACCTTC. It yields the protein CASSPRGGGYTF.

The chain couples TRBV19 to TRBJ2-1; D unclear. The CDR3 is 16 residues long. V lost 0 bases, J lost 1 base, and 10 bases lay in between. The germline CDR1 and CDR2 sequences are LNHDA and SQIVND (reference sequence). The CDR3 is CASSIDHASSYNEQFF. The CDR3 bases are TGTGCCAGTAGTATAGATCACGCGTCTTCCTACAATGAGCAGTTCTTC. Variable domain in full (rest from reference TRBV19 and TRBJ2-1): DGGITQSPKYLFRKEGQNVTLSCEQNLNHDAMYWYRQDPGQGLRLIYYSQIVNDFQKGDIAEGYSVSREKKESFPLTVTSAQKNPTAFYLCASSIDHASSYNEQFFGPGTRLTVL.

The V gene is TRBV5-1, the J gene TRBJ2-7; 7 bases line up with TRBD1. Germline loops: CDR1 SGHRS, CDR2 YFSETQ. V was pared by 4 bases and J by 5 bases, with 9 bases of the junction left unmatched. This CDR3 contains 14 residues. The CDR3 here is CASSAGQASHEQYF. CDR3 sequence (DNA): TGCGCCAGCAGCGCCGGACAGGCTTCCCACGAGCAGTACTTC.

This chain uses TRBV30 with TRBJ1-3; D not certain. The CDR3 extends over 13 amino acids. Trimming removed 3 bases at V and 6 bases at J, with 12 bases between. Germline values: CDR1 GTSNPN, CDR2 SVGIG (reference sequence). CDR3 region: CAWRSVRENTIYF. CDR3 coding DNA: TGTGCCTGGAGATCGGTTCGAGAAAACACCATATATTTT. The whole variable domain, remainder taken from reference TRBV30 and TRBJ1-3, is SQTIHQWPATLVQPVGSPLSLECTVEGTSNPNLYWYRQAAGRGLQLLFYSVGIGQISSEVPQNLSASRPQDRQFILSSKKLLLSDSGFYLCAWRSVRENTIYFGEGSWLTVV.

This CDR3 reads CASSLLGDTEAFF. CDR3 coding DNA: TGTGCCAGCAGTTTATTAGGGGATACTGAAGCTTTCTTT. This chain links TRBV27 with TRBJ1-1; TRBD1 is a possible D gene (5 bases). Germline CDR1 is MNHEY and CDR2 is SMNVEV (reference sequence). This CDR3 spans 13 amino acids. V was pared by 1 base and J by 5 bases, with 8 bases between.

The chain has TRBV27 and TRBJ1-4; D call uncertain. The CDR3 has 13 residues. The germline V gene encodes CDR1 MNHEY and CDR2 SMNVEV (reference sequence). Trimming took off 3 bases at V and 8 bases at J, with 10 bases between the two ends. CDR3 sequence: CASSLEGDEKLFF. The CDR3 nucleotides are TGTGCCAGCAGTTTGGAGGGCGACGAAAAACTGTTTTTT.

The V call is TRBV11-2, the J call TRBJ1-2; 8 nucleotides align to TRBD1. CDR1 is SGHAT and CDR2 is FQNNGV in the germline V gene. With V trimmed by 5 bases and J by 0 bases, 11 bases remained unmatched. The CDR3 is made up of 17 amino acids. CDR3 amino acids: CASSGRQGPITNYGYTF. The DNA of the CDR3 is TGTGCCAGCAGCGGGAGACAGGGGCCTATTACTAACTATGGCTACACCTTC. The variable domain in full, completed from reference TRBV11-2 and TRBJ1-2, reads EAGVAQSPRYKIIEKRQSVAFWCNPISGHATLYWYQQILGQGPKLLIQFQNNGVVDDSQLPKDRFSAERLKGVDSTLKIQPAKLEDSAVYLCASSGRQGPITNYGYTFGSGTRLTVV.

This clone showed up just a few times. The chain carries TRBV28 and TRBJ1-2; no clear D gene. The CDR3 consists of 12 residues. Trimming shortened V by 7 bases and J by 2 bases, and 8 bases separated the two germline ends. CDR1 and CDR2 (germline): MDHEN, SYDVKM. The CDR3 protein is CASMLGNYGYTF. Written as DNA, the CDR3 is TGTGCCAGCATGCTGGGCAACTATGGCTACACCTTC.

This clone occurred many times. The rearrangement joins TRBV4-1 to TRBJ2-7; 9 bases agree with TRBD2. The CDR3 consists of 16 residues. The junction had 9 bases not matched to a gene; V was cut back by 4 bases and J by 2 bases. In germline, CDR1 is MGHRA, CDR2 YSYEKL. CDR3 sequence: CASSRGGLAPPYEQYF. The CDR3 bases are TGCGCCAGCAGCCGAGGGGGACTAGCCCCTCCCTACGAGCAGTACTTC.

The chain recombines TRBV3-1 (or the pseudogene TRBV3-2) with TRBJ1-2; 8 bases match TRBD1. Germline CDR1 LGHDT, CDR2 YNNKEL (reference sequence). The junction had 0 bases not matched to a gene; V was cut back by 3 bases and J by 3 bases. The CDR3 runs 13 residues. In DNA, the CDR3 is TGTGCCAGCAGCCAGGACAGGGACTATGGCTACACCTTC. Translation: CASSQDRDYGYTF.

The chain carries TRBV27 and TRBJ1-3; no clear D. CDR3 length equals 16 residues. Trimming cost V 0 bases and J 0 bases, with 9 bases left between them. Germline V lookup: CDR1 MNHEY, CDR2 SMNVEV (reference sequence). The CDR3 protein is CASSLSYERSGNTIYF. The CDR3 coding sequence is TGTGCCAGCAGTTTATCGTACGAGCGCTCTGGAAACACCATATATTTT.

The rearrangement uses TRBV13 and TRBJ1-4; TRBD1 aligns across 9 bases. V was clipped by 5 bases and J by 4 bases; unmatched bases: 11. Germline CDR1 PRHDT, CDR2 FYEKMQ (reference sequence). The CDR3 spans 17 residues. The CDR3: CASSPKTGGDRNEKLFF. In DNA form, the CDR3 reads TGTGCCAGCAGCCCCAAGACAGGGGGGGACCGTAATGAAAAACTGTTTTTT.

In DNA, the CDR3 is TGCGCCAGCAGCCATCGGGGGGGGACCATCAGGAGCAACTCTGGAAACACCATATATTTT. It encodes CASSHRGGTIRSNSGNTIYF. The rearrangement uses TRBV4-1 and TRBJ1-3, with D possibly being TRBD1 (5 bases). Germline CDR1 MGHRA, CDR2 YSYEKL. The CDR3 is 20 residues long. V was pared by 3 bases and J by 0 bases, with 24 bases between.

The CDR3 DNA is TGCGCCAGCAGCCAGGGGAGAAACACTGAAGCTTTCTTT. It encodes CASSQGRNTEAFF. The chain employs TRBV4-1 and TRBJ1-1; D unclear. The CDR3 covers 13 residues. Germline V lookup: CDR1 MGHRA, CDR2 YSYEKL. Trimming took off 3 bases at V and 2 bases at J, with 7 bases between the two ends.

The rearrangement links TRBV7-2 to TRBJ1-3; 9 bases agree with TRBD1. This CDR3 region has 15 residues. V gave up 0 bases and J gave up 3 bases; unmatched junction bases: 0. CDR1 is SGHTA and CDR2 is FQGNSA in the germline V gene. CDR3 sequence: CASSLAGQGGNTIYF. In nucleotides, the CDR3 is TGTGCCAGCAGCTTAGCGGGACAGGGTGGAAACACCATATATTTT.

J is TRBJ2-3 and V is TRBV10-3; perhaps TRBD2 as D (7 bases). With 8 bases removed from V and 3 bases from J, the gap between germline ends came to 15 bases. The CDR3 length is 14 residues. Germline V lookup: CDR1 ENHRY, CDR2 SYGVKD. CDR3 in DNA: TGTGCCATCGACTCGGGGGGCCCGACAGATACGCAGTATTTT. This sequence encodes CAIDSGGPTDTQYF.

The CDR3 region is CASSTEGGDYFAYEQYF. CDR3 coding DNA: TGTGCCAGCAGCACCGAGGGGGGGGACTACTTTGCCTACGAGCAGTACTTC. The chain recombines TRBV7-2 with TRBJ2-7, with TRBD2 as a possible D gene (7 bases). Per the germline V gene, CDR1 is SGHTA and CDR2 is FQGNSA. The CDR3 is made up of 17 amino acids. V was pared by 5 bases and J by 2 bases, with 22 bases between. Filled out from reference TRBV7-2 and TRBJ2-7, the complete variable domain reads GAGVSQSPSNKVTEKGKDVELRCDPISGHTALYWYRQSLGQGLEFLIYFQGNSAPDKSGLPSDRFSAERTGGSVSTLTIQRTQQEDSAVYLCASSTEGGDYFAYEQYFGPGTRLTVT.

The V call is TRBV2, the J call TRBJ1-2, with D possibly TRBD1 on 5 matching bases. CDR1 and CDR2 from the germline V gene are SNHLY and FYNNEI. The V gene lost 3 bases and the J gene lost 6 bases, with 17 bases spanning the gap. This CDR3 contains 15 residues. CDR3 DNA: TGTGCCAGCAGTGACGGGGGGAGGGGTATAAATGGCTACACCTTC. This translates into CASSDGGRGINGYTF.

This clone was counted only a few times. The CDR3 loop is CASTFTRGTKLHF. CDR3 DNA sequence: TGTGCCAGCACCTTTACCCGGGGTACAAAACTCCACTTT. The chain uses TRBV28 and TRBJ1-6, with D unresolved. Germline CDR1 is MDHEN and CDR2 is SYDVKM. CDR3 length: 13 amino acids. Deletions cut 7 bases from V and 16 bases from J, with 20 bases between.

The V call is TRBV12-3 or TRBV12-4, the J call TRBJ1-2; perhaps TRBD1 as D (5 bases). The CDR3 is 13 residues long. The V end lost 4 bases, the J end lost 3 bases, and 9 bases lay between the germline ends. The CDR3, as DNA: TGTGCCAGCAGTTGGGGAGGGGACTATGGCTACACCTTC. Protein sequence: CASSWGGDYGYTF.

The rearrangement joins TRBV11-2 to TRBJ2-2, with D possibly TRBD1 on 6 matching bases. This CDR3 has 15 residues. Trimming stripped 1 base from V and 6 bases from J, with 12 bases between. Germline CDR1 SGHAT, CDR2 FQNNGV. CDR3 loop: CASSLVFRGAGELFF. In nucleotides, the CDR3 is TGTGCCAGCAGCTTAGTTTTCAGGGGCGCCGGGGAGCTGTTTTTT.

This chain uses TRBV7-6 with TRBJ1-2, with 9 bases aligning to TRBD1. Germline lookup yields CDR1 SGHVS and CDR2 FNYEAQ. This CDR3 has 15 amino acids. The V segment lost 1 base and the J segment 8 bases; nucleotides outside the gene matches: 8. The CDR3 loop is CASSLERTGAGGYTF. CDR3 bases: TGTGCCAGCAGCTTAGAGAGGACAGGGGCAGGAGGCTACACCTTC.

The gene calls are TRBV30 and TRBJ2-2, with 7 bases aligning to TRBD1. The CDR3 consists of 15 residues. The germline gives CDR1 GTSNPN, CDR2 SVGIG (reference sequence). V lost 8 bases to trimming and J lost 3 bases; unmatched junction nucleotides: 12. The DNA for the CDR3 is TGTGCCCACTTCCCAGGGGGACGGGACACCGGGGAGCTGTTTTTT. This sequence encodes CAHFPGGRDTGELFF.

CDR3 residues: CASSPGLSGGAGETQYF. In DNA, the CDR3 is TGTGCCAGCAGCCCCGGTTTAAGCGGGGGGGCCGGGGAGACCCAGTACTTC. The chain carries TRBV7-2 and TRBJ2-5; 10 bases line up with TRBD2. The CDR3 loop spans 17 amino acids. The germline V gene encodes CDR1 SGHTA and CDR2 FQGNSA. J gave up 5 bases and V 5 bases, and 14 bases lay outside the gene matches.